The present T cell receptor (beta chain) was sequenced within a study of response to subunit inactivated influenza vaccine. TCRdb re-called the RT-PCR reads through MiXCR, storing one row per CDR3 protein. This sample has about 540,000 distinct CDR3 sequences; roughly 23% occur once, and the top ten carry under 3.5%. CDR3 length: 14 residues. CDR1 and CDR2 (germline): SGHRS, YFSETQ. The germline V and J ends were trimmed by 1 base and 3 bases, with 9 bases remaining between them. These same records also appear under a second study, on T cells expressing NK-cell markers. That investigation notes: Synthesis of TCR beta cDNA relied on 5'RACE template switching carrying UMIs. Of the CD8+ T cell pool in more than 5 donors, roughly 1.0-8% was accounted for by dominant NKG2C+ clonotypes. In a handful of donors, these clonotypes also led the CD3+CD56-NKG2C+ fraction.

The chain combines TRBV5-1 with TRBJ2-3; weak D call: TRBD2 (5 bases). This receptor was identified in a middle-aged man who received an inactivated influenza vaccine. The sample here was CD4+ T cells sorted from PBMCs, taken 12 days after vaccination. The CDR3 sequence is CASSLIGGTDTQYF. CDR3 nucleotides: TGCGCCAGCAGCTTGATTGGAGGTACAGATACGCAGTATTTT. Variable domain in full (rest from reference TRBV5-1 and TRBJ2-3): KAGVTQTPRYLIKTRGQQVTLSCSPISGHRSVSWYQQTPGQGLQFLFEYFSETQRNKGNFPGRFSGRQFSNSRSEMNVSTLELGDSALYLCASSLIGGTDTQYFGPGTRLTVL.